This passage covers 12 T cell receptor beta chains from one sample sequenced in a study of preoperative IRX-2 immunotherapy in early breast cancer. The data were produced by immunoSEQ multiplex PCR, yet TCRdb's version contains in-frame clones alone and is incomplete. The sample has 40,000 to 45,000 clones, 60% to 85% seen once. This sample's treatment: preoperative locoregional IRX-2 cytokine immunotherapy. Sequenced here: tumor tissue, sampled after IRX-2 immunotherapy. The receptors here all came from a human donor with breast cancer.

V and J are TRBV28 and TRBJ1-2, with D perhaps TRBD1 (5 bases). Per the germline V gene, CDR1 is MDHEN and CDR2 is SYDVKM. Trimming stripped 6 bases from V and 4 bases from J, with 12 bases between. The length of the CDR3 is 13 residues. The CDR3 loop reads CASSSWGGYGYTF. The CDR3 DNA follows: TGTGCCAGCAGCTCATGGGGGGGCTATGGCTACACCTTC.

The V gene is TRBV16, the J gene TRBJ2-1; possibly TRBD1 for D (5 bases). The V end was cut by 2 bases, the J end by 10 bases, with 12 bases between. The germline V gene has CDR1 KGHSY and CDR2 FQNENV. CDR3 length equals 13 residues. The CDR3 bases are TGTGCCAGCAGCCAAAAATTTGCAGGGGAGCAGTTCTTC. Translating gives CASSQKFAGEQFF. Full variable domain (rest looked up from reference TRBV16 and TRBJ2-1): GEEVAQTPKHLVRGEGQKAKLYCAPIKGHSYVFWYQQVLKNEFKFLISFQNENVFDETGMPKERFSAKCLPNSPCSLEIQATKLEDSAVYFCASSQKFAGEQFFGPGTRLTVL.

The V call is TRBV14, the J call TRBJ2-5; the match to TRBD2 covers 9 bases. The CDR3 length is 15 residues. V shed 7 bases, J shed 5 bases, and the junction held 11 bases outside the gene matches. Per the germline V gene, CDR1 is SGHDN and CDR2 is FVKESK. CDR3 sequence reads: CASTRSGGRWETQYF. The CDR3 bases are TGTGCCAGCACCCGTAGCGGGGGCCGGTGGGAGACCCAGTACTTC.

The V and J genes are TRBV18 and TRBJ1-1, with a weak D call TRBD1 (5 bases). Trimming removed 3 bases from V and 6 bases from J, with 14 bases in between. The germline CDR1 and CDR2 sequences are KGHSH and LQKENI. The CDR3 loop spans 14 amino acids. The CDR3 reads CASSPGGPRPEAFF. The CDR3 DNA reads TGTGCCAGCTCACCCGGGGGTCCCAGGCCTGAAGCTTTCTTT.

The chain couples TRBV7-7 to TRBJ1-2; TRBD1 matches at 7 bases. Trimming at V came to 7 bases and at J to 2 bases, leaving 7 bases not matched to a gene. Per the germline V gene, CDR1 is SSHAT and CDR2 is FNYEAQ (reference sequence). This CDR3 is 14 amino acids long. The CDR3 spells CASMRRGPNYGYTF. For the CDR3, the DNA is TGTGCCAGCATGCGGAGGGGGCCCAACTATGGCTACACCTTC. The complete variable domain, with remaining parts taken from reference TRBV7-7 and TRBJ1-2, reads GAGVSQSPRYKVTKRGQDVTLRCDPISSHATLYWYQQALGQGPEFLTYFNYEAQPDKSGLPSDRFSAERPEGSISTLTIQRTEQRDSAMYRCASMRRGPNYGYTFGSGTRLTVV.

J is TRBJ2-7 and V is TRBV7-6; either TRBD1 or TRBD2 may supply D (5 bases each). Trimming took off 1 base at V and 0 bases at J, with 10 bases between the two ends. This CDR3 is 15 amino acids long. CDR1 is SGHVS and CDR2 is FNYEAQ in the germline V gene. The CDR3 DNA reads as TGTGCCAGCAGCTTAGGGGACGCGACCTCCTACGAGCAGTACTTC. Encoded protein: CASSLGDATSYEQYF.

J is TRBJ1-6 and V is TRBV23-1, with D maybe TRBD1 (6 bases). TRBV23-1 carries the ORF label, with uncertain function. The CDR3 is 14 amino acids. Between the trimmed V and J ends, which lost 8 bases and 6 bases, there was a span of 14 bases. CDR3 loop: CASSRGGRNSPLHF. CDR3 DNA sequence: TGCGCCAGCTCCCGGGGGGGCCGTAATTCACCCCTCCACTTT.

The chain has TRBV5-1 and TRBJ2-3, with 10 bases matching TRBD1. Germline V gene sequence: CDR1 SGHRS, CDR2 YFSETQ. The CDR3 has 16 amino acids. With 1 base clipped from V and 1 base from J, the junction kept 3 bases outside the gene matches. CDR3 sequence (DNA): TGCGCCAGCAGCTTGTGGGGGACAGGGGGCACAGATACGCAGTATTTT. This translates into CASSLWGTGGTDTQYF.

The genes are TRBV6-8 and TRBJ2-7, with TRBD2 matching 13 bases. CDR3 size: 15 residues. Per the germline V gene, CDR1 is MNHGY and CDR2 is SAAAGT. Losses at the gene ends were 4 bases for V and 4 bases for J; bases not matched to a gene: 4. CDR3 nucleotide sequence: TGTGCCAGCAGTTCCGGGACTAGCGGGACTTACGAGCAGTACTTC. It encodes CASSSGTSGTYEQYF.

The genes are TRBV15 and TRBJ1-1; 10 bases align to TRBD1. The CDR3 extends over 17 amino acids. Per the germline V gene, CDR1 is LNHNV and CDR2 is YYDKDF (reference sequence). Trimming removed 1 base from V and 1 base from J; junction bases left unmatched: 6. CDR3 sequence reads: CATSRGDRGGGNTEAFF. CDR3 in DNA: TGTGCCACCAGCAGAGGGGACAGGGGTGGAGGGAACACTGAAGCTTTCTTT.

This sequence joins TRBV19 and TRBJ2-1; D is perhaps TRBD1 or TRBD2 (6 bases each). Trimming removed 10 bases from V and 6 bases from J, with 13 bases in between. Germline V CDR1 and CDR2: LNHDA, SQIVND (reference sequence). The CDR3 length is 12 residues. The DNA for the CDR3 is TGTGCCACGACTAGGGGGTCCAATGAGCAGTTCTTC. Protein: CATTRGSNEQFF. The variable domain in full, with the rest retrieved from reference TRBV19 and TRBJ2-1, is DGGITQSPKYLFRKEGQNVTLSCEQNLNHDAMYWYRQDPGQGLRLIYYSQIVNDFQKGDIAEGYSVSREKKESFPLTVTSAQKNPTAFYLCATTRGSNEQFFGPGTRLTVL.

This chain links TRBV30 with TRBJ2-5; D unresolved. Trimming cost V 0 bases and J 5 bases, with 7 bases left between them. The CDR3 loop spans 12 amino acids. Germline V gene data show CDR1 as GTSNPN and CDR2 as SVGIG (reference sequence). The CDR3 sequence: CAWSVGRETQYF. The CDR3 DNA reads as TGTGCCTGGAGTGTAGGAAGGGAGACCCAGTACTTC.